This T cell receptor (beta chain) was profiled in a study of early T cells in non-severe SARS-CoV-2 infection. The CDR3 has 13 amino acids. The V gene lost 7 bases and the J gene lost 1 base, with 7 bases spanning the gap. Germline loops: CDR1 MGHDK, CDR2 SYGVNS. TCRdb fed the 5' RACE reads into MiXCR, producing one record per CDR3 protein. The sample shows 70,000 or so distinct CDR3 sequences, about a tenth of them seen only once. The material sequenced was whole blood. The chain carries TRBV25-1 and TRBJ1-4; a possible D gene is TRBD1 (5 bases). The receptor's source is an adult who was a healthcare worker with PCR-confirmed SARS-CoV-2 infection or an uninfected control (not recorded which). In nucleotides, the CDR3 is TGTGCCAGCAATAGGGGAACTAATGAAAAACTGTTTTTT. Translating it yields CASNRGTNEKLFF.